This T cell receptor beta chain came from a study of blood T cell repertoires in COVID-19. Study-level background: There were acute and convalescent COVID-19 samples, and they came from the United States, Italy and Spain. PBMCs, B-cell-depleted T cells, or T cells provided the cDNA or gDNA that made up the material.

Germline assignment: CDR1 LNHDA and CDR2 SQIVND (reference sequence). The CDR3 length is 14 residues. Trimming removed 6 bases at V and 0 bases at J, with 9 bases between. In the original analysis: Reference gene primer amplification yielded estimated nucleated cell counts. Sequencing used immunoSEQ multiplex PCR; TCRdb keeps in-frame clones, though not all of them. Clonal size and the V and J genes are those of that table, whereas D and trimming came from the DNA. The profile shows 100,000 or so clones, nearly 90% of them singletons. The chain joins TRBV19 to TRBJ1-5; tentatively, D is TRBD1 (5 bases). The origin of this receptor is a woman aged 55-69 years with acute or convalescent COVID-19. The sample consisted of peripheral blood. The CDR3 DNA sequence: TGTGCCAGTAGGCCGACAGATAGCAATCAGCCCCAGCATTTT. This translates into CASRPTDSNQPQHF.